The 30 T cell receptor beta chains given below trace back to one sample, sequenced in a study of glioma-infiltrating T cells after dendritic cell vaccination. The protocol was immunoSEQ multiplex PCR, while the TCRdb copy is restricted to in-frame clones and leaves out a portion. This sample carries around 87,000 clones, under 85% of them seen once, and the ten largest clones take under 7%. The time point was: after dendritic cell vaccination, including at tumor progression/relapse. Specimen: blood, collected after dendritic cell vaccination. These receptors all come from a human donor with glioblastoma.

CDR3 loop: CASSLGTGDSDGYTF. CDR3 coding DNA: TGCGCCAGCAGCTTGGGGACAGGGGACTCTGATGGCTACACCTTC. V gene TRBV5-1 combines with J gene TRBJ1-2; TRBD1 matches at 9 bases. Germline V gene data show CDR1 as SGHRS and CDR2 as YFSETQ. V shed 0 bases, J shed 6 bases, and the junction held 6 bases outside the gene matches. This CDR3 has 15 amino acids.

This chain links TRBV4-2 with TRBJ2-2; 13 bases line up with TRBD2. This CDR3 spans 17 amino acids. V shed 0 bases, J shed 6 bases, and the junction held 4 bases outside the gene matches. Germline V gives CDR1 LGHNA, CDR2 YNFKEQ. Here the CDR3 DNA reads TGTGCCAGCAGCCAAGAACTAGCGGGGGGGCCGGCCGGGGAGCTGTTTTTT. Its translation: CASSQELAGGPAGELFF.

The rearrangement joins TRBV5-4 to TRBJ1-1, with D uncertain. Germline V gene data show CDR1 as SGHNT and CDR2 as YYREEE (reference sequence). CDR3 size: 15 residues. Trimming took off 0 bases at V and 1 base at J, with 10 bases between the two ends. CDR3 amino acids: CASSLEAASNTEAFF. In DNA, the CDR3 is TGTGCCAGCAGCTTGGAGGCAGCGTCGAACACTGAAGCTTTCTTT. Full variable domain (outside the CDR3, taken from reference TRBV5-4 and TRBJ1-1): ETGVTQSPTHLIKTRGQQVTLRCSSQSGHNTVSWYQQALGQGPQFIFQYYREEENGRGNFPPRFSGLQFPNYSSELNVNALELDDSALYLCASSLEAASNTEAFFGQGTRLTVV.

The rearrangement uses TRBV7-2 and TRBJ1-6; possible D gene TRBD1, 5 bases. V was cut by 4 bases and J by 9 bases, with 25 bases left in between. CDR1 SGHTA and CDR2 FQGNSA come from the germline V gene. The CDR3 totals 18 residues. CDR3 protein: CASSSTRGELVGVSPLHF. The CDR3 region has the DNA TGTGCCAGCAGCTCTACCCGGGGGGAATTGGTAGGGGTTTCACCCCTCCACTTT.

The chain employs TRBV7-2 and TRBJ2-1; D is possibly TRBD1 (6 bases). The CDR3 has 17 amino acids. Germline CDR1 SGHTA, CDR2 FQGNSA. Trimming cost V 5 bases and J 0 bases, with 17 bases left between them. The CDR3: CASSPGAGHPSYNEQFF. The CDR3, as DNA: TGTGCCAGCAGCCCAGGGGCAGGACACCCCTCCTACAATGAGCAGTTCTTC.

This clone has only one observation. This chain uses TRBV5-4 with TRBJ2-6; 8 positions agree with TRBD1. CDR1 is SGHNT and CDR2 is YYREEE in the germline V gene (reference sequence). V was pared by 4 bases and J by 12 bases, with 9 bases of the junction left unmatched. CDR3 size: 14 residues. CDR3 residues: CASSPGQEERVLTF. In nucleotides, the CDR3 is TGTGCCAGCAGCCCGGGACAGGAGGAGCGCGTCCTGACTTTC.

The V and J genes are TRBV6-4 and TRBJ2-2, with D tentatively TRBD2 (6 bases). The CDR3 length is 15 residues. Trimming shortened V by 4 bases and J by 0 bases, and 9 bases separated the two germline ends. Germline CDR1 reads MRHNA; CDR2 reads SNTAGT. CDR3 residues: CASSALASNTGELFF. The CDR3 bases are TGTGCCAGCAGTGCACTAGCTTCGAACACCGGGGAGCTGTTTTTT.

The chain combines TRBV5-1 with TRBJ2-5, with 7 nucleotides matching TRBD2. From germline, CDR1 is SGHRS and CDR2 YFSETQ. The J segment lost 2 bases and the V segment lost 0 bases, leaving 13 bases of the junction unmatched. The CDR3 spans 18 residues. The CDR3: CASSLVSSPSGRQETQYF. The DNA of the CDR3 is TGCGCCAGCAGCTTGGTTTCTTCGCCTAGCGGTCGTCAAGAGACCCAGTACTTC.

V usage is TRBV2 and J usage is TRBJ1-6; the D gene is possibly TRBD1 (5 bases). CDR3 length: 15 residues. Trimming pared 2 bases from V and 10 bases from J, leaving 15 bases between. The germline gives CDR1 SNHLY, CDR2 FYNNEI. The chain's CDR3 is CASSELVRAGSPLHF. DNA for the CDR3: TGTGCCAGCAGTGAATTGGTCAGGGCGGGATCACCCCTCCACTTT.

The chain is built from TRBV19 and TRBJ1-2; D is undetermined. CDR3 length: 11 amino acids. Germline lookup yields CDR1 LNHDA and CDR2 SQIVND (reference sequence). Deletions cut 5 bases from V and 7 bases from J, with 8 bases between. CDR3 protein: CASSFNSGYTF. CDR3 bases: TGTGCCAGTAGTTTCAACAGTGGCTACACCTTC. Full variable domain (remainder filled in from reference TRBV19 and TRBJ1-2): DGGITQSPKYLFRKEGQNVTLSCEQNLNHDAMYWYRQDPGQGLRLIYYSQIVNDFQKGDIAEGYSVSREKKESFPLTVTSAQKNPTAFYLCASSFNSGYTFGSGTRLTVV.

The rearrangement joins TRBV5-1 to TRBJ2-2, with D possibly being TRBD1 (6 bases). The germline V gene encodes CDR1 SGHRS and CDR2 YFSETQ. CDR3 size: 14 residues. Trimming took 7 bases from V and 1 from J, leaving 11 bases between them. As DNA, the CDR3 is TGCGCCAGCGGCAAGGGACAGAACACCGGGGAGCTGTTTTTT. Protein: CASGKGQNTGELFF.

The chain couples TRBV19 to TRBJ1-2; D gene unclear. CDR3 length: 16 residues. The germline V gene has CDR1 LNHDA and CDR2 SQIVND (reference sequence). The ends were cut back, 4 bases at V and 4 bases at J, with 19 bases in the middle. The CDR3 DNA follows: TGTGCCAGTAGTACAGGAGCGTTTCGGGGTGTCTATGGCTACACCTTC. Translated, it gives CASSTGAFRGVYGYTF.

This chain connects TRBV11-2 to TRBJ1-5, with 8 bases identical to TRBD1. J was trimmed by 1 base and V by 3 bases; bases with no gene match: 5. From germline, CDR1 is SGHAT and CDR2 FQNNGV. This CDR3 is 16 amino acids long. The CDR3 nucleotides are TGTGCCAGCAGCTTGACAGGGGCCGGCAGCAATCAGCCCCAGCATTTT. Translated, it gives CASSLTGAGSNQPQHF.

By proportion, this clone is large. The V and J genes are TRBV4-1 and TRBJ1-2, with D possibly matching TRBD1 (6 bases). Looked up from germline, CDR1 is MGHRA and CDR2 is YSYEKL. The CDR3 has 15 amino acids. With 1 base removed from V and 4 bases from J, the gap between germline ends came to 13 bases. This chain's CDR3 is CASSQARQDPYGYTF. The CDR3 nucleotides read TGCGCCAGCAGCCAAGCCCGACAGGACCCCTATGGCTACACCTTC.

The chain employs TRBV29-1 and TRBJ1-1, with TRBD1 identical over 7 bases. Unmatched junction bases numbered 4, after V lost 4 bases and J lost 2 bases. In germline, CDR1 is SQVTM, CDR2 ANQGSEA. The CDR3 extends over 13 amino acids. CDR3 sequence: CSVGRDSNTEAFF. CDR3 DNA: TGCAGCGTTGGCCGGGACAGTAACACTGAAGCTTTCTTT.

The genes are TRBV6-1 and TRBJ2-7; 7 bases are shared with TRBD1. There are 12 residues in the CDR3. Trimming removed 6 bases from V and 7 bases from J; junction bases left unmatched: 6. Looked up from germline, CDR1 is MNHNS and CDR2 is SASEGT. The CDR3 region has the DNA TGTGCCAGCAGGCAGGGACAGACTGAGCAGTACTTC. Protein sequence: CASRQGQTEQYF.

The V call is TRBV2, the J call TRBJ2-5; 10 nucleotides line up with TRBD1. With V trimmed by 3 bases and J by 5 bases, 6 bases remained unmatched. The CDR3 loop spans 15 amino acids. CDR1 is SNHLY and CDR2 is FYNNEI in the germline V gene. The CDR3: CASSDMTGGAETQYF. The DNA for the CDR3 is TGTGCCAGCAGTGATATGACAGGGGGCGCGGAGACCCAGTACTTC.

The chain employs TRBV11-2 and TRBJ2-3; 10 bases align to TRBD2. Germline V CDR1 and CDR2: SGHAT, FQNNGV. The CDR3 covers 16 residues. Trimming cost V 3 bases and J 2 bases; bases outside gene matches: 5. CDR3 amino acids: CASSFVAGGDTDTQYF. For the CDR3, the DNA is TGTGCCAGCAGCTTTGTAGCGGGGGGAGACACAGATACGCAGTATTTT.

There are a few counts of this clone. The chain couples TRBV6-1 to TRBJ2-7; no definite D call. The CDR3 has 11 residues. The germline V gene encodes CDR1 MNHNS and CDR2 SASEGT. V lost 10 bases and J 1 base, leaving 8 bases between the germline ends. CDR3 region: CATTWSYEQYF. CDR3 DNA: TGTGCCACCACATGGTCCTACGAGCAGTACTTC.

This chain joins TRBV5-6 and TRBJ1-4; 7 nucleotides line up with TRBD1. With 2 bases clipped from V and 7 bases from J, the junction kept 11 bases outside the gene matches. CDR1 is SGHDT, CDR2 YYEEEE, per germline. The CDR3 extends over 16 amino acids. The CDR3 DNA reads TGTGCCAGCAGCTTAGGGCCCGACCAGGGGGGTGAAAAACTGTTTTTT. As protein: CASSLGPDQGGEKLFF.

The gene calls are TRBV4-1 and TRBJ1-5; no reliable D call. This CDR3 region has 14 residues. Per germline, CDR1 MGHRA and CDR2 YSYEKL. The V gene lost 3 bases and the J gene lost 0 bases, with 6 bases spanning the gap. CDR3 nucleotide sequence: TGCGCCAGCAGCCAGGAGAATAGCAATCAGCCCCAGCATTTT. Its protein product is CASSQENSNQPQHF.

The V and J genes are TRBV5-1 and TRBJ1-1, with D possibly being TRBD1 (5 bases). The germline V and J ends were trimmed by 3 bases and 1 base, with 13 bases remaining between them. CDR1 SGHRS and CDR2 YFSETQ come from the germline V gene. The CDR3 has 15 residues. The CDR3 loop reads CASSSLTGENTEAFF. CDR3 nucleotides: TGCGCCAGCAGCTCCTTAACAGGAGAGAACACTGAAGCTTTCTTT.

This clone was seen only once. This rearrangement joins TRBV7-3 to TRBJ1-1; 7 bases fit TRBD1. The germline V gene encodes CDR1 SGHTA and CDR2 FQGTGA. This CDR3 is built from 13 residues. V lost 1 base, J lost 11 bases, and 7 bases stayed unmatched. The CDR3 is CASSLIPQGVAFF. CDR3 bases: TGTGCCAGCAGCTTAATCCCCCAGGGGGTGGCTTTCTTT.

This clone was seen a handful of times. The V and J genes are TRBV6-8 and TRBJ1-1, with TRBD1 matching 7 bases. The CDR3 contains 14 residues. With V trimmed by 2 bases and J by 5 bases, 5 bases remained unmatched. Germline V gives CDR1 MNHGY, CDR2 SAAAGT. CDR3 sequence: CASSYGSRGTEAFF. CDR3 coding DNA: TGTGCCAGCAGTTACGGGTCCAGGGGGACTGAAGCTTTCTTT.

The chain's CDR3 is CSVSTSGDPYEQYF. The CDR3 DNA reads as TGCAGCGTTTCGACTAGCGGGGACCCCTACGAGCAGTACTTC. The chain is built from TRBV29-1 and TRBJ2-7; 11 positions agree with TRBD2. After removal of 5 bases from V and 2 bases from J, the junction contained 5 bases not matched to a gene. CDR3 size: 14 residues. Germline V gene lookup returns CDR1 SQVTM and CDR2 ANQGSEA.

The CDR3 loop reads CASSLTPNSGAGTDTQYF. The CDR3, as DNA: TGTGCCAGCAGCTTAACCCCTAACTCAGGGGCGGGTACAGATACGCAGTATTTT. The chain couples TRBV7-6 to TRBJ2-3; tentative D call: TRBD1 (6 bases). The V and J ends lost 2 bases and 3 bases respectively, with 21 bases between them. Germline assignment: CDR1 SGHVS and CDR2 FNYEAQ. The length of the CDR3 is 18 residues.

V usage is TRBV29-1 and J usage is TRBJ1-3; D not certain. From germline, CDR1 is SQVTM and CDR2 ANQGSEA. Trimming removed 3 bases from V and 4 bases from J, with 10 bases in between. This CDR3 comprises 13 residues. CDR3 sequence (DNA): TGCAGCGTTGACGCCGGGGTCGGAAACACCATATATTTT. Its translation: CSVDAGVGNTIYF.

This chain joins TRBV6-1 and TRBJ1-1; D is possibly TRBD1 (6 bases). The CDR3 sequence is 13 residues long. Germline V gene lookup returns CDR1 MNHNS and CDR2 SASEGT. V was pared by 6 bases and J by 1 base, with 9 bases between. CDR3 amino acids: CASRWDKNTEAFF. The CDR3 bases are TGTGCCAGCAGGTGGGACAAGAACACTGAAGCTTTCTTT.

CDR3 loop: CASLKETGPSGNTIYF. The CDR3 nucleotides are TGTGCCAGCCTTAAAGAAACAGGGCCTTCTGGAAACACCATATATTTT. This chain connects TRBV19 to TRBJ1-3, with a possible D match to TRBD1 (6 bases). V lost 9 bases and J 1 base, leaving 19 bases between the germline ends. Germline V lookup: CDR1 LNHDA, CDR2 SQIVND (reference sequence). The CDR3 extends over 16 amino acids.

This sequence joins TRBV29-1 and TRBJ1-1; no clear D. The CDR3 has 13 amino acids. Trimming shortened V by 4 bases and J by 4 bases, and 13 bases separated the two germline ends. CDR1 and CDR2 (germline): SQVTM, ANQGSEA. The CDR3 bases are TGCAGCGTTGGGGAGGGAGGTTCCACTGAAGCTTTCTTT. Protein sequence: CSVGEGGSTEAFF. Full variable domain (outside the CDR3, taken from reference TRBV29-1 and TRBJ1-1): SAVISQKPSRDICQRGTSLTIQCQVDSQVTMMFWYRQQPGQSLTLIATANQGSEATYESGFVIDKFPISRPNLTFSTLTVSNMSPEDSSIYLCSVGEGGSTEAFFGQGTRLTVV.